One TCR beta chain is described in this entry. Its antigen remains unidentified. CDR3 size: 16 residues. Trimming at V came to 4 bases and at J to 7 bases, leaving 9 bases not matched to a gene. CDR1 is WSHSY and CDR2 is SAAADI in the germline V gene. Primers: 60 Vbeta forward and 13 Jbeta reverse. Source study methods: It was a later analysis that counted about 80 million unique TCR beta chains, of which some 9.9 million were shared. Only in-frame clones appear in the TCRdb table, and some are missing; sequencing was by immunoSEQ multiplex PCR. The D gene and trimming were derived from the DNA, and the V and J assignments and clone size from that table. Of roughly 140,000 clones listed, around 81% were seen once; the top ten hold 2.5% to 3.5%. This entry comes from a study of cytomegalovirus exposure and HLA in healthy donors. Study-level results: The authors later linked a missense DCLRE1C variant to TCR beta V- and J-gene trimming. Most subjects' HLA-A and HLA-B alleles were reportedly predicted from TCR beta sequences. The authors enumerated over 150 TCR beta chains as linked to cytomegalovirus.

The V gene is TRBV10-2, the J gene TRBJ1-4; 10 bases map to TRBD1. The receptor was derived from a male donor in good health and CMV-seronegative. The sequencing input was PBMCs. CDR3 DNA sequence: TGCGCCAGCAGTGGCGGGACAGGGGTCCCAATTGAAAAACTGTTTTTT. The encoded protein is CASSGGTGVPIEKLFF.